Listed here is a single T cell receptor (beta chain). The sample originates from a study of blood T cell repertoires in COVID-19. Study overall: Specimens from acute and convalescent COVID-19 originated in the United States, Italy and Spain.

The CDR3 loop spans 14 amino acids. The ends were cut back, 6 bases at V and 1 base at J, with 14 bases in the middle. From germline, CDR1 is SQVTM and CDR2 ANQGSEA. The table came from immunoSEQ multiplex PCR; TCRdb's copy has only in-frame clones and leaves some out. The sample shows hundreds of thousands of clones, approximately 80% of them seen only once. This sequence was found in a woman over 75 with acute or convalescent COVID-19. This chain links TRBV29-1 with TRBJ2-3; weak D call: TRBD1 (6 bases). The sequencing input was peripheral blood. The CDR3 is CSVGGGAGTDTQYF. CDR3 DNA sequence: TGCAGCGTCGGTGGGGGCGCCGGCACAGATACGCAGTATTTT.